The 10 T cell receptor beta chains given below trace back to one sample, sequenced in a study of T cell changes during pregnancy in multiple sclerosis. Some clones are missing from TCRdb's copy, which holds only in-frame ones; the method was immunoSEQ multiplex PCR. The data hold 20,000 or so clones, with roughly 88% observed a single time. The sample in question was CD8+ T cells from peripheral blood mononuclear cells, obtained in the third trimester of pregnancy. The receptors shown here come from a female donor in good health, enrolled as a control in a pregnancy study.

This chain connects TRBV27 to TRBJ2-7; TRBD1 might be the D (6 bases). This CDR3 contains 15 residues. V lost 5 bases and J 0 bases, leaving 14 bases between the germline ends. CDR1 and CDR2 (germline): MNHEY, SMNVEV (reference sequence). The CDR3 sequence: CASSPLPGDSYEQYF. CDR3 sequence (DNA): TGTGCCAGCAGTCCCCTCCCAGGGGACTCCTACGAGCAGTACTTC.

The chain is built from TRBV4-3 and TRBJ2-3, with TRBD1 identical over 8 bases. The trim removed 4 bases at V and 2 bases at J, leaving 5 bases unmatched. The CDR3 spans 15 residues. CDR1 LGHNA and CDR2 YSLEER come from the germline V gene. The CDR3 loop is CASSPRTGNTDTQYF. CDR3 DNA sequence: TGCGCCAGCAGCCCCCGGACAGGGAACACAGATACGCAGTATTTT.

The chain couples TRBV7-9 to TRBJ2-1, with TRBD2 identical over 7 bases. The CDR3 has 16 amino acids. J lost 7 bases, V lost 5 bases, and 14 bases had no gene match. Germline V CDR1 and CDR2: SEHNR, FQNEAQ (reference sequence). CDR3 DNA: TGTGCCAGCAGCCCCATTGGAGCGGGGATGCCGAATGAGCAGTTCTTC. Translation: CASSPIGAGMPNEQFF.

V usage is TRBV4-2 and J usage is TRBJ2-3; 9 bases agree with TRBD2. CDR3 length: 17 residues. Germline V gene data show CDR1 as LGHNA and CDR2 as YNFKEQ. Trimming at V came to 0 bases and at J to 6 bases, leaving 10 bases not matched to a gene. The chain's CDR3 is CASSQDLGGGGPDTQYF. Written as DNA, the CDR3 is TGTGCCAGCAGCCAAGATCTTGGCGGGGGGGGTCCTGATACGCAGTATTTT.

V gene TRBV6-5 combines with J gene TRBJ2-7; the D is unclear. Between the trimmed V and J ends, which lost 5 bases and 0 bases, there was a span of 11 bases. Germline values: CDR1 MNHEY, CDR2 SVGAGI. This CDR3 region has 14 residues. DNA for the CDR3: TGTGCCAGCAGTCAAAAGAGGAGCTCCTACGAGCAGTACTTC. This encodes CASSQKRSSYEQYF.

This chain uses TRBV29-1 with TRBJ2-1; the D gene is possibly TRBD1 (5 bases). CDR1 is SQVTM, CDR2 ANQGSEA, per germline. The CDR3 loop spans 15 amino acids. V was cut by 0 bases and J by 5 bases, with 14 bases left in between. CDR3 sequence (DNA): TGCAGCGTTGAAGATCCGGCTAGGGGAAACAATGAGCAGTTCTTC. It codes for CSVEDPARGNNEQFF.

The chain combines TRBV9 with TRBJ2-1; 10 positions match TRBD2. The CDR3 extends over 15 amino acids. Trimming removed 4 bases from V and 6 bases from J; junction bases left unmatched: 7. Germline assignment: CDR1 SGDLS and CDR2 YYNGEE. Written as DNA, the CDR3 is TGTGCCAGCAGCCAAGCGGGGGGGCAGGGCAATGAGCAGTTCTTC. Translated: CASSQAGGQGNEQFF.

The chain combines TRBV5-5 with TRBJ2-1, with TRBD2 identical over 8 bases. From germline, CDR1 is SGHKS and CDR2 YYEKEE (reference sequence). V shed 6 bases and J 4 bases; nucleotides not matched to a gene: 6. CDR3 size: 14 residues. CDR3 in amino acids: CASTQLAEYNEQFF. CDR3 nucleotides: TGTGCCAGCACGCAACTAGCGGAATACAATGAGCAGTTCTTC.

The rearrangement links TRBV6-1 to TRBJ1-2; D is uncertain. Germline loops: CDR1 MNHNS, CDR2 SASEGT. CDR3 length equals 13 residues. The germline V and J ends were trimmed by 8 bases and 8 bases, with 18 bases remaining between them. CDR3 protein: CASDQALREGYTF. CDR3 nucleotides: TGTGCCAGCGATCAGGCCCTTCGGGAAGGCTACACCTTC.

The genes are TRBV5-4 and TRBJ2-7, with D perhaps matching TRBD2 (5 bases). The V gene lost 0 bases and the J gene lost 4 bases, with 14 bases spanning the gap. Germline CDR1 reads SGHNT; CDR2 reads YYREEE (reference sequence). The CDR3 contains 15 residues. The DNA for the CDR3 is TGTGCCAGCAGCTTGGACGACAATGGCGGGTACGAGCAGTACTTC. This sequence encodes CASSLDDNGGYEQYF.